The 25 T cell receptor beta chains below all came from one sample that was sequenced in a study of blood T cell repertoires in COVID-19. The assay was immunoSEQ multiplex PCR, and TCRdb's table has in-frame clones only and misses some. The profile shows about 160,000 clones, roughly nine tenths of them singletons. Sequenced: peripheral blood. Source of these receptors: a woman aged 55-70 years with active or convalescent COVID-19.

The chain has TRBV7-6 and TRBJ2-2; 7 bases match TRBD2. From germline, CDR1 is SGHVS and CDR2 FNYEAQ. CDR3 length: 16 residues. J was trimmed by 2 bases and V by 5 bases; bases with no gene match: 8. The CDR3 DNA is TGTGCCAGCAGCAACTTGGGGGGGACTAACACCGGGGAGCTGTTTTTT. Translating it yields CASSNLGGTNTGELFF.

V is TRBV7-8 and J is TRBJ2-2; weak D call: TRBD1 (5 bases). Germline loops: CDR1 SGHVS, CDR2 FQNEAQ. The CDR3 totals 16 residues. V was cut by 6 bases and J by 1 base, with 15 bases left in between. The DNA of the CDR3 is TGTGCCAGCAGTCTACACCCGACAGAGAACACCGGGGAGCTGTTTTTT. It codes for CASSLHPTENTGELFF.

The rearrangement links TRBV2 to TRBJ2-3; 12 bases are a match to TRBD2. Germline CDR1 and CDR2: SNHLY and FYNNEI. The CDR3 sequence is 15 residues long. V trimming: 6 bases; J trimming: 2 bases; junction bases outside the gene matches: 3. For the CDR3, the DNA is TGTGCCAGCAGCAGACTAGCGGGGGCCACAGATACGCAGTATTTT. Translating gives CASSRLAGATDTQYF.

The chain links TRBV12-5 to TRBJ1-6; no clear D gene. CDR3 size: 12 residues. Germline loops: CDR1 LGHNT, CDR2 FRNRAP. V lost 3 bases, J lost 7 bases, and 4 bases lay in between. The CDR3 region has the DNA TGTGCTAGTGGTTTCCTGAATTCACCCCTCCACTTT. It codes for CASGFLNSPLHF. The full variable domain, rest sourced from reference TRBV12-5 and TRBJ1-6, is DARVTQTPRHKVTEMGQEVTMRCQPILGHNTVFWYRQTMMQGLELLAYFRNRAPLDDSGMPKDRFSAEMPDATLATLKIQPSEPRDSAVYFCASGFLNSPLHFGNGTRLTVT.

The V and J genes are TRBV24-1 and TRBJ2-3; 9 bases line up with TRBD1. V shed 9 bases and J 0 bases; nucleotides not matched to a gene: 3. The CDR3 spans 14 residues. In germline, CDR1 is KGHDR, CDR2 SFDVKD. The CDR3 reads CATSGTGSTDTQYF. As DNA, the CDR3 is TGTGCCACCTCCGGGACAGGGAGCACAGATACGCAGTATTTT.

The chain employs TRBV18 and TRBJ2-5; perhaps TRBD1 as D (5 bases). The CDR3 loop spans 14 amino acids. Trimming took off 4 bases at V and 0 bases at J, with 9 bases between the two ends. Germline V gene sequence: CDR1 KGHSH, CDR2 LQKENI. For the CDR3, the DNA is TGTGCCAGCTCACTCGGACAAGACCAAGAGACCCAGTACTTC. It translates to CASSLGQDQETQYF.

This chain uses TRBV18 with TRBJ2-5; the D gene is possibly TRBD1 (6 bases). V shed 4 bases and J shed 2 bases, with 23 bases lying between them. CDR1 KGHSH and CDR2 LQKENI come from the germline V gene. The CDR3 totals 18 residues. This CDR3 is CASSRMTGMGSDQETQYF. Here the CDR3 DNA reads TGTGCCAGCTCACGTATGACAGGTATGGGGAGTGATCAAGAGACCCAGTACTTC.

The rearrangement joins TRBV5-4 to TRBJ2-1, with 14 bases aligning to TRBD2. The germline gives CDR1 SGHNT, CDR2 YYREEE (reference sequence). The CDR3 has 17 amino acids. V was pared by 6 bases and J by 1 base, with 6 bases of the junction left unmatched. The CDR3 DNA is TGTGCCAGCACCGTTGGACTAGCGGGGGGTTCCTACAATGAGCAGTTCTTC. Its protein product is CASTVGLAGGSYNEQFF.

This rearrangement joins TRBV3-1 (or the pseudogene TRBV3-2) to TRBJ1-2; 10 nucleotides match TRBD1. The V gene end was trimmed by 2 bases and the J gene end by 7 bases; junction bases not matched to a gene: 4. This CDR3 is 14 amino acids long. Looked up from germline, CDR1 is LGHDT and CDR2 is YNNKEL (reference sequence). Here the CDR3 reads CASSQRQGAAGYTF. As DNA, the CDR3 is TGTGCCAGCAGCCAACGACAGGGGGCGGCTGGCTACACCTTC.

The chain carries TRBV6-5 and TRBJ2-2; D ambiguous. Germline V gene data show CDR1 as MNHEY and CDR2 as SVGAGI. CDR3 length: 14 amino acids. V lost 6 bases and J lost 6, with 14 bases in between. The CDR3 DNA reads as TGTGCCAGCAGCCTCCGTAGTGTTGCCGGGGAGCTGTTTTTT. It encodes CASSLRSVAGELFF.

J is TRBJ1-6 and V is TRBV5-1, with TRBD1 matching 10 bases. Germline V gene data show CDR1 as SGHRS and CDR2 as YFSETQ. V was pared by 0 bases and J by 7 bases, with 4 bases of the junction left unmatched. This CDR3 region has 16 residues. This chain's CDR3 is CASSLAVGQGNSPLHF. As DNA, the CDR3 is TGCGCCAGCAGCTTGGCTGTGGGACAGGGGAATTCACCCCTCCACTTT.

The genes are TRBV19 and TRBJ1-5; D is unresolved. The V gene lost 0 bases and the J gene lost 2 bases, with 11 bases spanning the gap. This CDR3 contains 16 residues. Per germline, CDR1 LNHDA and CDR2 SQIVND (reference sequence). The CDR3 spells CASSIDAGEGNQPQHF. CDR3 DNA: TGTGCCAGTAGTATAGATGCGGGTGAGGGCAATCAGCCCCAGCATTTT.

This chain connects TRBV9 to TRBJ2-2; D is undetermined. This CDR3 is built from 16 residues. The germline V gene encodes CDR1 SGDLS and CDR2 YYNGEE. With 4 bases removed from V and 3 bases from J, the gap between germline ends came to 16 bases. CDR3 loop: CASSPKLAPYTGELFF. The CDR3 bases are TGTGCCAGCAGCCCCAAGTTAGCCCCATACACCGGGGAGCTGTTTTTT.

This rearrangement joins TRBV19 to TRBJ2-2; TRBD2 agrees at 15 bases. Germline trimming cut 3 bases from V and 3 bases from J; bases unmatched to any gene: 5. CDR1 is LNHDA and CDR2 is SQIVND in the germline V gene (reference sequence). The CDR3 consists of 18 residues. The CDR3 sequence: CASSIPGLAGGHTGELFF. CDR3 bases: TGTGCCAGTAGTATCCCTGGACTAGCGGGGGGGCACACCGGGGAGCTGTTTTTT.

V and J are TRBV4-3 and TRBJ2-2; D is possibly TRBD2 (5 bases). Germline-derived CDR1 and CDR2 are LGHNA and YSLEER. The length of the CDR3 is 16 residues. Trimming cost V 0 bases and J 6 bases, with 14 bases left between them. The CDR3 coding sequence is TGCGCCAGCAGCCAAGAGCCTAGCAGTAGTGCCGGGGAGCTGTTTTTT. Translating it yields CASSQEPSSSAGELFF.

In its sample, this clone was seen once. The chain couples TRBV11-2 to TRBJ1-2, with D tentatively TRBD1 (6 bases). This CDR3 is 14 amino acids long. V was pared by 3 bases and J by 4 bases, with 12 bases between. Per the germline V gene, CDR1 is SGHAT and CDR2 is FQNNGV. Here the CDR3 DNA reads TGTGCCAGCAGCTTTACATCGGACAGCTATGGCTACACCTTC. Residues: CASSFTSDSYGYTF.

This clone was counted a single time. V and J are TRBV3-1 (or the pseudogene TRBV3-2) and TRBJ2-1, with 10 bases aligning to TRBD1. The CDR3 spans 15 residues. Looked up from germline, CDR1 is LGHDT and CDR2 is YNNKEL (reference sequence). Unmatched junction bases numbered 3, after V lost 4 bases and J lost 3 bases. The DNA for the CDR3 is TGTGCCAGCAGCCGGGACAGGGGAGGCTACAATGAGCAGTTCTTC. Its protein product is CASSRDRGGYNEQFF.

The chain joins TRBV19 to TRBJ2-3; D uncertain. CDR3 size: 13 residues. V was shortened by 4 bases and J by 6 bases, with 11 bases between the two germline ends. In germline, CDR1 is LNHDA, CDR2 SQIVND (reference sequence). The CDR3 sequence is CASSTQNADTQYF. The CDR3 bases are TGTGCCAGTAGTACCCAAAATGCGGATACGCAGTATTTT.

The V call is TRBV7-3, the J call TRBJ2-3, with 11 bases lining up with TRBD2. V dropped 4 bases and J dropped 3; count of bases not matched to a gene: 3. Germline V gives CDR1 SGHTA, CDR2 FQGTGA. The CDR3 extends over 15 amino acids. CDR3 DNA sequence: TGTGCCAGCAGCTCTAGCGGGGGGCCAACAGATACGCAGTATTTT. It encodes CASSSSGGPTDTQYF. The full variable domain, its missing parts supplied by reference TRBV7-3 and TRBJ2-3, is GAGVSQTPSNKVTEKGKYVELRCDPISGHTALYWYRQSLGQGPEFLIYFQGTGAADDSGLPNDRFFAVRPEGSVSTLKIQRTERGDSAVYLCASSSSGGPTDTQYFGPGTRLTVL.

This chain connects TRBV19 to TRBJ2-1, with 7 bases fitting TRBD2. CDR1 is LNHDA and CDR2 is SQIVND in the germline V gene (reference sequence). J lost 5 bases, V lost 5 bases, and 9 bases had no gene match. The CDR3 sequence is 15 residues long. The chain's CDR3 is CASSPPGRAHNEQFF. In DNA form, the CDR3 reads TGTGCCAGTAGTCCCCCGGGGAGGGCGCACAATGAGCAGTTCTTC.

This clone was counted once. Other DNA sequences in the sample encode the same CDR3. The chain combines TRBV6-5 with TRBJ1-4, with D perhaps TRBD1 (6 bases). V was trimmed by 5 bases and J by 6 bases, leaving 16 bases between them. The germline V gene has CDR1 MNHEY and CDR2 SVGAGI. The CDR3 has 15 residues. The CDR3 reads CASSRRGGRDEKLFF. The CDR3 DNA sequence: TGTGCCAGCAGTCGGCGGGGGGGGCGGGATGAAAAACTGTTTTTT.

V is TRBV10-2 and J is TRBJ1-2; 8 bases fit TRBD1. CDR3 size: 16 residues. The trim removed 0 bases at V and 5 bases at J, leaving 8 bases unmatched. The germline V gene encodes CDR1 WSHSY and CDR2 SAAADI. The CDR3 nucleotides read TGCGCCAGCAGTGAGTCCCACAGGGGGGGCCTTTATGGCTACACCTTC. It encodes CASSESHRGGLYGYTF.

The V gene is TRBV10-3, the J gene TRBJ2-5; 8 nucleotides agree with TRBD1. CDR3 length: 12 amino acids. J gave up 2 bases and V 11 bases, and 4 bases lay outside the gene matches. Germline-derived CDR1 and CDR2 are ENHRY and SYGVKD. The CDR3 loop is CAARTGQETQYF. As DNA, the CDR3 is TGTGCCGCCCGGACAGGGCAAGAGACCCAGTACTTC.

The chain carries TRBV7-3 and TRBJ2-3; 7 bases fit TRBD2. CDR3 length: 15 residues. V was pared by 3 bases and J by 3 bases, with 6 bases of the junction left unmatched. Germline values: CDR1 SGHTA, CDR2 FQGTGA. CDR3 residues: CASSLTGGRTDTQYF. The CDR3, as DNA: TGTGCCAGCAGCTTGACGGGGGGACGGACAGATACGCAGTATTTT.

This clone was observed a handful of times. Other DNA sequences in this sample translate to the same CDR3. The V call is TRBV19, the J call TRBJ2-3, with 7 bases fitting TRBD2. The V and J ends lost 1 base and 6 bases, in that order; junction bases with no gene match: 7. The germline V gene encodes CDR1 LNHDA and CDR2 SQIVND (reference sequence). The CDR3 extends over 15 amino acids. DNA for the CDR3: TGTGCCAGTAGTATAGTAAGCGGGGAGGGCGATACGCAGTATTTT. Protein sequence: CASSIVSGEGDTQYF.